One sample yielded the 10 T cell receptor beta chains listed below, sequenced in a study of cytomegalovirus exposure and HLA in healthy donors. The primer mix had 60 Vbeta and 13 Jbeta primers. Measured with immunoSEQ multiplex PCR; TCRdb has only the in-frame clones, and not every one. The table has fewer than 110,000 clones, around 85% seen once. The material sequenced was PBMCs. These receptors were collected from a man younger than 45 in good health and CMV-seronegative.

This clone was observed a few times. The V and J genes are TRBV4-1 and TRBJ2-2, with D possibly TRBD2 on 6 matching bases. Germline values: CDR1 MGHRA, CDR2 YSYEKL. Trimming removed 3 bases at V and 0 bases at J, with 8 bases between. The CDR3 has 15 residues. The CDR3, as DNA: TGCGCCAGCAGCCAGCTAGCGCCGAACACCGGGGAGCTGTTTTTT. It specifies CASSQLAPNTGELFF.

The chain carries TRBV7-9 and TRBJ2-7; 9 bases map to TRBD1. The CDR3 is made up of 15 amino acids. Germline V lookup: CDR1 SEHNR, CDR2 FQNEAQ (reference sequence). Germline trimming cut 4 bases from V and 2 bases from J; bases unmatched to any gene: 6. CDR3 in amino acids: CASSSGGTGPYEQYV. As DNA, the CDR3 is TGTGCCAGCAGCTCTGGGGGGACAGGGCCCTACGAGCAGTACGTC.

The V and J genes are TRBV14 and TRBJ2-7, with TRBD1 matching over 7 bases. Germline V gene data show CDR1 as SGHDN and CDR2 as FVKESK. The CDR3 totals 15 residues. Trimming at V came to 2 bases and at J to 3 bases, leaving 7 bases not matched to a gene. CDR3 loop: CASSQQGGYSYEQYF. CDR3 nucleotide sequence: TGTGCCAGCAGCCAACAAGGGGGCTACAGCTACGAGCAGTACTTC.

The V and J genes are TRBV5-4 and TRBJ2-3; 7 nucleotides agree with TRBD2. The V and J ends lost 4 bases and 6 bases, in that order; junction bases with no gene match: 11. This CDR3 region has 15 residues. The germline CDR1 and CDR2 sequences are SGHNT and YYREEE (reference sequence). The CDR3 is CASSHGAGSGDTQYF. Written as DNA, the CDR3 is TGTGCCAGCAGCCACGGAGCGGGATCCGGCGATACGCAGTATTTT.

The genes are TRBV6-1 and TRBJ2-2; TRBD1 aligns across 9 bases. Germline V gene sequence: CDR1 MNHNS, CDR2 SASEGT. J gave up 3 bases and V 10 bases, and 3 bases lay outside the gene matches. The CDR3 has 13 amino acids. The CDR3 nucleotides read TGTGCCACCAGGACAGGGGACACCGGGGAGCTGTTTTTT. It translates to CATRTGDTGELFF.

In its sample, this clone was seen a few times. CDR3 nucleotides: TGTGCCACCCAGGACAGGCGAGGGGGAAACATTCAGTACTTC. Its protein product is CATQDRRGGNIQYF. The J gene is TRBJ2-4, the V gene TRBV2, with 7 bases lining up with TRBD1. Losses at the gene ends were 10 bases for V and 6 bases for J; bases not matched to a gene: 12. CDR1 and CDR2 from the germline V gene are SNHLY and FYNNEI. The CDR3 has 14 amino acids.

This clone turned up a few times. This chain uses TRBV5-6 with TRBJ2-2, with TRBD1 matching over 8 bases. Germline loops: CDR1 SGHDT, CDR2 YYEEEE. The trim removed 4 bases at V and 3 bases at J, leaving 5 bases unmatched. CDR3 length equals 15 residues. As DNA, the CDR3 is TGTGCCAGCAGCCCCCGGACAGGGTACACCGGGGAGCTGTTTTTT. Amino acids: CASSPRTGYTGELFF. The full variable domain, completed using reference TRBV5-6 and TRBJ2-2, is DAGVTQSPTHLIKTRGQQVTLRCSPKSGHDTVSWYQQALGQGPQFIFQYYEEEERQRGNFPDRFSGHQFPNYSSELNVNALLLGDSALYLCASSPRTGYTGELFFGEGSRLTVL.

The chain has TRBV5-1 and TRBJ1-5; perhaps TRBD1 as D (5 bases). In germline, CDR1 is SGHRS, CDR2 YFSETQ. The ends were cut back, 0 bases at V and 0 bases at J, with 10 bases in the middle. This CDR3 has 16 amino acids. In nucleotides, the CDR3 is TGCGCCAGCAGCTTGGACAGGCAGTATAGCAATCAGCCCCAGCATTTT. Translated: CASSLDRQYSNQPQHF.

The chain combines TRBV5-1 with TRBJ2-2; 7 bases agree with TRBD1. The CDR3 loop spans 15 amino acids. Trimming took 4 bases from V and 7 from J; bases not matched to a gene: 10. Germline V lookup: CDR1 SGHRS, CDR2 YFSETQ. The CDR3 DNA reads TGCGCCAGCAGCCAAAATACAGGGGACGGCGGGGAGCTGTTTTTT. Translating gives CASSQNTGDGGELFF.

The chain links TRBV5-1 to TRBJ2-3, with a weak D call TRBD1 (5 bases). Germline V gives CDR1 SGHRS, CDR2 YFSETQ. The V and J ends lost 4 bases and 5 bases respectively, with 5 bases between them. The CDR3 consists of 11 residues. The CDR3 bases are TGCGCCAGCAGCCAGGGAGATACGCAGTATTTT. Translation gives CASSQGDTQYF.